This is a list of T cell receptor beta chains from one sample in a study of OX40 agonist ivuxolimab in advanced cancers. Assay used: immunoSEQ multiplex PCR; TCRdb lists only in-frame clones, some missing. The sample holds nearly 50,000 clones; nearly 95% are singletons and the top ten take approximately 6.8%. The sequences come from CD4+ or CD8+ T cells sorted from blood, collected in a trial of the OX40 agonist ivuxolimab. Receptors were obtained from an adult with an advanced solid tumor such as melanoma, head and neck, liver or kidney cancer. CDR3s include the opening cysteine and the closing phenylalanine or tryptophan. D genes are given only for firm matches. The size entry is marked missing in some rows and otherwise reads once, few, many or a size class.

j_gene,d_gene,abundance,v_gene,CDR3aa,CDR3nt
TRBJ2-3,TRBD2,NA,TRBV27,CASSSAAAGLAGGRDTQYF,TGTGCCAGCAGTTCTGCTGCGGCAGGACTAGCGGGGGGGCGGGATACGCAGTATTTT
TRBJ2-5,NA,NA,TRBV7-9,CAGSLAERQQETQYF,TGTGCCGGGTCCCTGGCCGAGCGGCAGCAAGAGACCCAGTACTTC
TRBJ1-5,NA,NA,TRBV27,CATSPVGPGGQPQHF,TGTGCCACCTCCCCCGTGGGGCCCGGTGGCCAGCCCCAGCATTTT
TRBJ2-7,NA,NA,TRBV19,CASRAGDYEQYF,TGTGCCAGTAGGGCAGGGGACTACGAGCAGTACTTC
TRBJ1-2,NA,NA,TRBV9,CASSGRSGGYTF,TGTGCCAGCAGCGGACGGTCCGGCGGCTACACCTTC
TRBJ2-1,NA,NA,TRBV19,CASSIGPGTEYNEQFF,TGTGCCAGTAGTATAGGTCCGGGGACCGAGTACAATGAGCAGTTCTTC
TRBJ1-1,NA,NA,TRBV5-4,CASSSGQSRYTEAFF,TGTGCCAGCAGCTCCGGACAGTCTCGGTACACTGAAGCTTTCTTT
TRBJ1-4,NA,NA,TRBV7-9,CASSSGDGNEKLFF,TGTGCCAGCAGCTCCGGGGACGGTAATGAAAAACTGTTTTTT
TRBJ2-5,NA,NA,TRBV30,CAWSWGPITKTQYF,TGTGCCTGGAGTTGGGGACCAATAACAAAGACCCAGTACTTC
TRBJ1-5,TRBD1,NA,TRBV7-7,CASSLWQGAGSNQPQHF,TGTGCTAGCAGCTTATGGCAGGGGGCAGGCAGCAATCAGCCCCAGCATTTT
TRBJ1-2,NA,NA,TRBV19,CASSINAGPHYGYTF,TGTGCCAGTAGTATCAATGCCGGGCCCCATTATGGCTACACCTTC
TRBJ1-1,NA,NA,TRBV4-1,CASSPMDRAYPEAFF,TGCGCCAGCAGCCCAATGGATCGCGCCTACCCTGAAGCTTTCTTT
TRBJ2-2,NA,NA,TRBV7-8,CASSLVGPRTRAGELFF,TGTGCCAGCAGCTTAGTGGGGCCAAGAACCCGGGCCGGGGAGCTGTTTTTT
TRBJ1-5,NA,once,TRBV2,CASSEGTVSNQPQHF,TGTGCCAGCAGTGAAGGGACAGTAAGCAATCAGCCCCAGCATTTT
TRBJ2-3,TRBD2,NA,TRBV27,CASSLGGVADTQYF,TGTGCCAGCAGTTTGGGGGGGGTGGCAGATACGCAGTATTTT
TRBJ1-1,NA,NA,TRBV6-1,CASPMTEENTEAFF,TGTGCCAGCCCGATGACAGAGGAGAACACTGAAGCTTTCTTT
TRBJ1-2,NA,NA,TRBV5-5,CASSWSDGNYGYTF,TGTGCCAGCAGCTGGTCGGACGGGAACTATGGCTACACCTTC
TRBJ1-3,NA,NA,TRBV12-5,CASGLIAGKGNTIYF,TGTGCTAGTGGTTTGATAGCAGGGAAGGGAAACACCATATATTTT
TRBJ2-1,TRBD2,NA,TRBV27,CASSELAGGGGEQFF,TGTGCCAGCAGTGAACTAGCGGGGGGGGGTGGCGAGCAGTTCTTC
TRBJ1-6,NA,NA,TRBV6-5,CASSYVLPGRGQPLHF,TGTGCCAGCAGTTACGTGCTTCCGGGGAGAGGCCAACCCCTCCACTTT
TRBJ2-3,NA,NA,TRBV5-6,CASSLAGADTQYF,TGTGCCAGCAGCTTGGCCGGAGCAGATACGCAGTATTTT
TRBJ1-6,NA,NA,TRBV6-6,CASSSSTSSYNSPLHF,TGTGCCAGCAGTTCCTCGACAAGCTCCTATAATTCACCCCTCCACTTT
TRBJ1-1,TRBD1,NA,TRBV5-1,CASSSDRGTEAFF,TGCGCCAGCAGCTCTGACAGGGGGACTGAAGCTTTCTTT
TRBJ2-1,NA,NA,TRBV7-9,CASSLGGFNEQFF,TGTGCCAGCAGCCTAGGGGGGTTCAATGAGCAGTTCTTC
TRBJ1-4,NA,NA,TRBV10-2,CASSEWWGTNEKLFF,TGCGCCAGCAGTGAGTGGTGGGGGACTAATGAAAAACTGTTTTTT
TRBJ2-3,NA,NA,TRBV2,CASSGYGAGNTQYF,TGTGCCAGCAGTGGATACGGGGCCGGGAATACGCAGTATTTT
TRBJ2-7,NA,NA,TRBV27,CASSFQGGILGYEQYF,TGTGCCAGCAGTTTCCAGGGGGGTATTTTGGGCTACGAGCAGTACTTC
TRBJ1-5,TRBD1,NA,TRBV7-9,CASSLATGDQPQHF,TGTGCCAGCAGCTTAGCGACAGGGGATCAGCCCCAGCATTTT
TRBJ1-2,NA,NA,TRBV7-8,CASSLGRVANYGYTF,TGTGCCAGCAGCTTAGGCAGGGTAGCAAACTATGGCTACACCTTC
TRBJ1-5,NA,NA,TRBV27,CASSLLGAQPQHF,TGTGCCAGCAGCCTCTTGGGCGCTCAGCCCCAGCATTTT
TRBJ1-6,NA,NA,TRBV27,CATRALNSPLHF,TGTGCCACCAGGGCCCTTAATTCACCCCTCCACTTT
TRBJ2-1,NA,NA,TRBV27,CASSPGTEFNEQFF,TGTGCCAGCAGTCCGGGGACGGAGTTCAATGAGCAGTTCTTC
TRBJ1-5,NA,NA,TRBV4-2,CASSQNRGGSNQPQHF,TGTGCCAGCAGCCAGAACAGAGGGGGTAGCAATCAGCCCCAGCATTTT
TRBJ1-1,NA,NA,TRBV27,CASSIGQNTEAFF,TGTGCCAGCAGTATAGGACAGAACACTGAAGCTTTCTTT
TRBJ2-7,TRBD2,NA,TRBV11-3,CASSPGLAGGGYEQYF,TGTGCCAGCAGCCCGGGACTAGCGGGGGGCGGCTACGAGCAGTACTTC
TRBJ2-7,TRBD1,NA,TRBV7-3,CASSQSGTAYEQYF,TGTGCCAGCAGTCAATCCGGGACAGCCTACGAGCAGTACTTC